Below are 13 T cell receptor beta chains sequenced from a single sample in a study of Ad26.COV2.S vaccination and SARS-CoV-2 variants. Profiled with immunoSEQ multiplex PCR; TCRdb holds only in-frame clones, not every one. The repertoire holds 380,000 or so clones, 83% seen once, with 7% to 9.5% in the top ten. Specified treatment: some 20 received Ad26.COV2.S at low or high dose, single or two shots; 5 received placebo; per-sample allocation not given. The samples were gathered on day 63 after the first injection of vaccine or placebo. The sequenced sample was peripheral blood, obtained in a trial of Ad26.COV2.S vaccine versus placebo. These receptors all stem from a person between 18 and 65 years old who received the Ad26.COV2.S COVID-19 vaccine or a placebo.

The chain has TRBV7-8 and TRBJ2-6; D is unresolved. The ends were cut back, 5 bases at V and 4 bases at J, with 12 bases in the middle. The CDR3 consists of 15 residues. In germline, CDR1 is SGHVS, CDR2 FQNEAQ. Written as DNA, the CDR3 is TGTGCCAGCAGCGGCCGGGCCCGGGGGGCCAACGTCCTGACTTTC. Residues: CASSGRARGANVLTF.

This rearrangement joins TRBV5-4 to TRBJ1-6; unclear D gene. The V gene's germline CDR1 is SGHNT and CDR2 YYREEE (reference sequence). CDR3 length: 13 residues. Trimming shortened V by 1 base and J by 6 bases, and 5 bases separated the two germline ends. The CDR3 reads CASSLYPNSPLHF. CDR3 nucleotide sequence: TGTGCCAGCAGCTTGTATCCTAATTCACCCCTCCACTTT.

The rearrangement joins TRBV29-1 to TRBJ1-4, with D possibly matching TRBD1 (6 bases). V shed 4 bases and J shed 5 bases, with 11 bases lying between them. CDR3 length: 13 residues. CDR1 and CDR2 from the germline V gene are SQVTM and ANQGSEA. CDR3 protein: CSVAGAGNEKLFF. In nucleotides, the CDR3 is TGCAGCGTTGCAGGGGCAGGAAATGAAAAACTGTTTTTT.

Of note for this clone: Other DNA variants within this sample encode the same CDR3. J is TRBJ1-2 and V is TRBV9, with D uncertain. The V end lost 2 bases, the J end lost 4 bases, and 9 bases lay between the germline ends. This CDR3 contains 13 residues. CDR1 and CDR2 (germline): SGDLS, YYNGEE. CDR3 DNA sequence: TGTGCCAGCAGCGTCAGGACGGGCTATGGCTACACCTTC. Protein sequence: CASSVRTGYGYTF.

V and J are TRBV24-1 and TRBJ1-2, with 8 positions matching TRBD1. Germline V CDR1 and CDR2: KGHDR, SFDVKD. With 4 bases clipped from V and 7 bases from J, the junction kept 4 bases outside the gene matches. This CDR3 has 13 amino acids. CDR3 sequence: CATSDRTGFGYTF. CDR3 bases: TGTGCCACCAGTGACCGGACAGGGTTTGGCTACACCTTC.

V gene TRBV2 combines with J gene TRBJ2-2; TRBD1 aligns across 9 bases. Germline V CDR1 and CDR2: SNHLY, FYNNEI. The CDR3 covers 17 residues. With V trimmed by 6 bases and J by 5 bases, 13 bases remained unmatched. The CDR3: CASRPAGDRERTGELFF. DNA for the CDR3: TGTGCCAGCAGGCCGGCGGGGGACAGGGAGAGAACCGGGGAGCTGTTTTTT.

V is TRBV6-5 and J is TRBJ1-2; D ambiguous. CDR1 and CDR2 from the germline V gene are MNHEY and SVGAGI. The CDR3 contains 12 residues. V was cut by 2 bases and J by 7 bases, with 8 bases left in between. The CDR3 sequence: CASSYGEGGYTF. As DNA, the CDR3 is TGTGCCAGCAGTTACGGGGAAGGTGGCTACACCTTC.

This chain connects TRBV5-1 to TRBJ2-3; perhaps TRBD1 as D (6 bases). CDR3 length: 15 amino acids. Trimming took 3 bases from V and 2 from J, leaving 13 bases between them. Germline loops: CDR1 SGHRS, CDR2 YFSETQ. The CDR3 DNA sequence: TGCGCCAGCAGCTCTTGGGGGCGACCCACAGATACGCAGTATTTT. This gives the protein CASSSWGRPTDTQYF.

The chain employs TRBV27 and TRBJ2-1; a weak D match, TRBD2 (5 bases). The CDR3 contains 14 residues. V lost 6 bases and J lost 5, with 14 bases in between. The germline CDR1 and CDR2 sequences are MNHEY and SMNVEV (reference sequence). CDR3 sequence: CASRDSGPNNEQFF. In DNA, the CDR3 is TGTGCCAGCAGGGACTCTGGACCCAACAATGAGCAGTTCTTC.

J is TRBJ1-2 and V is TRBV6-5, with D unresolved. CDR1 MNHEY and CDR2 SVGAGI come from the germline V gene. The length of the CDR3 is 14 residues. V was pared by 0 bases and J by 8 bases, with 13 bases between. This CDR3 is CASSYSAVNEGYTF. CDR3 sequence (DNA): TGTGCCAGCAGTTACTCGGCGGTCAATGAAGGCTACACCTTC.

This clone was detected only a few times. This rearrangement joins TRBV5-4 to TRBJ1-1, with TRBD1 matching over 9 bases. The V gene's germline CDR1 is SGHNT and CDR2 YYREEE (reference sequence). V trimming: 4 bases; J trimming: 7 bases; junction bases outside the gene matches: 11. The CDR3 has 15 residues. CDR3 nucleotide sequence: TGTGCCAGCAGCAGGGGACAGGGCGCCGTAGGTGAAGCTTTCTTT. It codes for CASSRGQGAVGEAFF.

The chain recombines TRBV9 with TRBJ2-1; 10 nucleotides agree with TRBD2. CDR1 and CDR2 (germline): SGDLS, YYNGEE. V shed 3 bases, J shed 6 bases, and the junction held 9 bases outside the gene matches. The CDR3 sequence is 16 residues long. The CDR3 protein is CASSEWVAGGLNEQFF. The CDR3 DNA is TGTGCCAGCAGCGAGTGGGTAGCGGGAGGCCTCAATGAGCAGTTCTTC.

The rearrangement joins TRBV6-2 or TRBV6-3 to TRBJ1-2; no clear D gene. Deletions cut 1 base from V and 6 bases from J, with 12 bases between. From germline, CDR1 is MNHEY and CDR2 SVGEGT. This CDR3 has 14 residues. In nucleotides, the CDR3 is TGTGCCAGCAGTTACTTCCTAGGGAGGGATGGCTACACCTTC. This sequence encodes CASSYFLGRDGYTF.